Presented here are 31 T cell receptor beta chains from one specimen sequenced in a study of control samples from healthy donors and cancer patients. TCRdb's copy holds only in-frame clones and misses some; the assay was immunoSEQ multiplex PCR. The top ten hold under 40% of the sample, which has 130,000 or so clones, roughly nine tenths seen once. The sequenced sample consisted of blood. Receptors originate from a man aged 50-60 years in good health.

As DNA, the CDR3 is TGCGCCAGCAGCCAAGACCCCGACAGCAATCAGCCCCAGCATTTT. This gives the protein CASSQDPDSNQPQHF. The chain carries TRBV4-1 and TRBJ1-5; D unclear. Germline loops: CDR1 MGHRA, CDR2 YSYEKL. V shed 0 bases and J shed 1 base, with 7 bases lying between them. CDR3 length equals 15 residues.

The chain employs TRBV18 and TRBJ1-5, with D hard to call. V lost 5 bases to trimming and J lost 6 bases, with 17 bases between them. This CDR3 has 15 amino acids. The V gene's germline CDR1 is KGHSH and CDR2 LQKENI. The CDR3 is CASSATHDMGQPQHF. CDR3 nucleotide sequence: TGTGCCAGCTCAGCTACTCATGATATGGGTCAGCCCCAGCATTTT.

The CDR3 DNA is TGTGCCAGCAGCCCGGGGGCAGGCGACGCCTACGAGCAGTACTTC. It is translated as CASSPGAGDAYEQYF. The gene calls are TRBV16 and TRBJ2-7, with D perhaps TRBD1 or TRBD2 (6 bases each). The V gene lost 4 bases and the J gene lost 2 bases, with 15 bases spanning the gap. Germline lookup yields CDR1 KGHSY and CDR2 FQNENV. This CDR3 is built from 15 residues.

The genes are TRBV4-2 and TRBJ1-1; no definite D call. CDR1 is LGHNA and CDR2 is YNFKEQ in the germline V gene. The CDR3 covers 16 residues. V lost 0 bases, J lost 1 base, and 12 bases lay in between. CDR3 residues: CASSQDGGGRNTEAFF. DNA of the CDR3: TGTGCCAGCAGCCAAGATGGTGGAGGTAGGAACACTGAAGCTTTCTTT.

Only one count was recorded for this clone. This CDR3 reads CAWSYRDPYEQYF. In DNA form, the CDR3 reads TGTGCCTGGAGTTACAGGGACCCCTACGAGCAGTACTTC. V is TRBV30 and J is TRBJ2-7; perhaps TRBD1 as D (6 bases). V lost 2 bases and J lost 2, with 10 bases in between. Germline CDR1 and CDR2: GTSNPN and SVGIG (reference sequence). This CDR3 comprises 13 residues. Full variable domain (rest looked up from reference TRBV30 and TRBJ2-7): SQTIHQWPATLVQPVGSPLSLECTVEGTSNPNLYWYRQAAGRGLQLLFYSVGIGQISSEVPQNLSASRPQDRQFILSSKKLLLSDSGFYLCAWSYRDPYEQYFGPGTRLTVT.

DNA of the CDR3: TGTGCCAGCAGCTTCCAAGGGGCCAACGTCCTGACTTTC. This translates into CASSFQGANVLTF. The rearrangement uses TRBV5-5 and TRBJ2-6; D is ambiguous. The germline gives CDR1 SGHKS, CDR2 YYEKEE (reference sequence). With 2 bases removed from V and 4 bases from J, the gap between germline ends came to 4 bases. The CDR3 is 13 amino acids.

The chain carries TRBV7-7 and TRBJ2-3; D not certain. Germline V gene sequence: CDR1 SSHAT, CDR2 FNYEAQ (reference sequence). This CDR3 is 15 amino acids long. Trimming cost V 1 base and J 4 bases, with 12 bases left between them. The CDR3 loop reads CASSLGVIGADTQYF. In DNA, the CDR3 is TGTGCCAGCAGCTTAGGGGTTATAGGTGCAGATACGCAGTATTTT.

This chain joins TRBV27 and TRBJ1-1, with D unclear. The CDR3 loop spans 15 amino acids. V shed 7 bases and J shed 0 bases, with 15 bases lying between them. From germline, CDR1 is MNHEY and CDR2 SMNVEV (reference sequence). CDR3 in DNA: TGTGCCAGCACCCTGCACGGAAGTTTGAACACTGAAGCTTTCTTT. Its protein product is CASTLHGSLNTEAFF.

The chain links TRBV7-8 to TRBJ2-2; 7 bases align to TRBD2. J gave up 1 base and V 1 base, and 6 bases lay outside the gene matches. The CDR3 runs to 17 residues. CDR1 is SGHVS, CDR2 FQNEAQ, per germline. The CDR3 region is CASSLGPGRVNTGELFF. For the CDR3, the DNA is TGTGCCAGCAGCTTAGGACCAGGGAGGGTGAACACCGGGGAGCTGTTTTTT. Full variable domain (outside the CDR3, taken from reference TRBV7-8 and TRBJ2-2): GAGVSQSPRYKVAKRGQDVALRCDPISGHVSLFWYQQALGQGPEFLTYFQNEAQLDKSGLPSDRFFAERPEGSVSTLKIQRTQQEDSAVYLCASSLGPGRVNTGELFFGEGSRLTVL.

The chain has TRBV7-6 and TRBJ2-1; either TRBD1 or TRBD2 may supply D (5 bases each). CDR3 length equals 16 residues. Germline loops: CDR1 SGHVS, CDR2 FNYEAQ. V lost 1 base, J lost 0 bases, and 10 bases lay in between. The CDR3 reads CASSLVTGLSYNEQFF. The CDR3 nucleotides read TGTGCCAGCAGCTTAGTCACAGGACTCTCCTACAATGAGCAGTTCTTC. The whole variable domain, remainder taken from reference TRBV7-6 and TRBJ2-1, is GAGVSQSPRYKVTKRGQDVALRCDPISGHVSLYWYRQALGQGPEFLTYFNYEAQQDKSGLPNDRFSAERPEGSISTLTIQRTEQRDSAMYRCASSLVTGLSYNEQFFGPGTRLTVL.

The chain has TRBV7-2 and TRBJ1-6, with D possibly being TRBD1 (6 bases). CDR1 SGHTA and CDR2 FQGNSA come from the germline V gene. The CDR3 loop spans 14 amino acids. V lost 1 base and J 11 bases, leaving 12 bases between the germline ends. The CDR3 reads CASSLETGLTPLHF. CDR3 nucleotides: TGTGCCAGCAGCTTAGAAACAGGGTTGACACCCCTCCACTTT. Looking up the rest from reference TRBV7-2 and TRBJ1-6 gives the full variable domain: GAGVSQSPSNKVTEKGKDVELRCDPISGHTALYWYRQSLGQGLEFLIYFQGNSAPDKSGLPSDRFSAERTGGSVSTLTIQRTQQEDSAVYLCASSLETGLTPLHFGNGTRLTVT.

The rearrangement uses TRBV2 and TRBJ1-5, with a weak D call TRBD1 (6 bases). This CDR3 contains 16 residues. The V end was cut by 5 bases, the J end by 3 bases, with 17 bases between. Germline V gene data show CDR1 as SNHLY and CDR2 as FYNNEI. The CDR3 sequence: CASSRQAGNPNQPQHF. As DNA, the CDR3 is TGTGCCAGCAGTCGACAGGCGGGGAACCCCAATCAGCCCCAGCATTTT.

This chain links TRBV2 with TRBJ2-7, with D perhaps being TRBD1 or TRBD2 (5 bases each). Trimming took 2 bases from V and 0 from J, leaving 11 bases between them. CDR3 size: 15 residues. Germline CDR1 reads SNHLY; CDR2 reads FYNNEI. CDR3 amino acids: CASSEQLGVSYEQYF. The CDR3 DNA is TGTGCCAGCAGTGAACAGTTGGGGGTCTCCTACGAGCAGTACTTC.

CDR3 residues: CASSIPAGELPQHF. The DNA of the CDR3 is TGTGCCAGTAGTATACCAGCGGGTGAGCTGCCCCAGCATTTT. The rearrangement joins TRBV19 to TRBJ1-5; D gene ambiguous. CDR1 is LNHDA, CDR2 SQIVND, per germline (reference sequence). V lost 2 bases and J lost 9, with 14 bases in between. This CDR3 contains 14 residues.

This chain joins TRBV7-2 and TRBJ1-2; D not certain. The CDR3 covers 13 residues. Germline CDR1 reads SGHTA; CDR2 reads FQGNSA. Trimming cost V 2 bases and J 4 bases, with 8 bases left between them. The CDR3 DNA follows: TGTGCCAGCAGCTTAAGCCGGACCTATGGCTACACCTTC. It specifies CASSLSRTYGYTF.

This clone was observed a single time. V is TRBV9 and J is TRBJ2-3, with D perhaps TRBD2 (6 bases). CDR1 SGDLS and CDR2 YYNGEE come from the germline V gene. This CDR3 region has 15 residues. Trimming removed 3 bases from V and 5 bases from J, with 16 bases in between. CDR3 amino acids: CASSGPMGAGDTQYF. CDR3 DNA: TGTGCCAGCAGCGGACCCATGGGAGCGGGAGATACGCAGTATTTT.

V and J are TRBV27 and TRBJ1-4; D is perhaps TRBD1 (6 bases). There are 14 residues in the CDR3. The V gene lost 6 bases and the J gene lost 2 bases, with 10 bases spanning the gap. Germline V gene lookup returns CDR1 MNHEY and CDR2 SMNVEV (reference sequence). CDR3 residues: CASSPTGTNEKLFF. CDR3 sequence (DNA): TGTGCCAGCAGCCCTACAGGGACTAATGAAAAACTGTTTTTT.

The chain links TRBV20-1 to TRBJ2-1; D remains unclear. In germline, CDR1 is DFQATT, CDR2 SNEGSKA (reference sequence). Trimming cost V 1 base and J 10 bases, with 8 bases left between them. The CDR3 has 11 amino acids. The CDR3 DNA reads TGCAGTGCTAGAGTTCAGACAGAGCAGTTCTTC. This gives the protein CSARVQTEQFF.

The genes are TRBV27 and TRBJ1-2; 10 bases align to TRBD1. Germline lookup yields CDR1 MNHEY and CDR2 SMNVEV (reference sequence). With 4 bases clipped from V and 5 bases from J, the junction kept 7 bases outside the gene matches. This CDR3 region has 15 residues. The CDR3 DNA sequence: TGTGCCAGCAGTTCGCCGGGACAGGGGAAATATGGCTACACCTTC. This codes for CASSSPGQGKYGYTF.

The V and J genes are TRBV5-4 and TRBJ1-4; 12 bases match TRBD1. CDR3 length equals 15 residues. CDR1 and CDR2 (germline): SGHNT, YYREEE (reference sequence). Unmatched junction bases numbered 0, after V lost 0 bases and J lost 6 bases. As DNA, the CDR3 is TGTGCCAGCAGCTTGGGGGACAGGGGGCATGAAAAACTGTTTTTT. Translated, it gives CASSLGDRGHEKLFF.

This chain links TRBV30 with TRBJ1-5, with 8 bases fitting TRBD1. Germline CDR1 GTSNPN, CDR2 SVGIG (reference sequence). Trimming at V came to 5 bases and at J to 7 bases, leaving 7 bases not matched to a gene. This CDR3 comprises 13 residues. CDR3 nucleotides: TGTGCCTGGTCACAGGGGGACCGACAGCCCCAGCATTTT. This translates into CAWSQGDRQPQHF.

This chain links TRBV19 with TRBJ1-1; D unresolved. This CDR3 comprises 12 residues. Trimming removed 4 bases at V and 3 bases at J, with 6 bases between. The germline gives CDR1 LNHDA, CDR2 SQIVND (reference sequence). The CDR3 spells CASSNVDTEAFF. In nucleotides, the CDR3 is TGTGCCAGTAGTAACGTGGACACTGAAGCTTTCTTT.

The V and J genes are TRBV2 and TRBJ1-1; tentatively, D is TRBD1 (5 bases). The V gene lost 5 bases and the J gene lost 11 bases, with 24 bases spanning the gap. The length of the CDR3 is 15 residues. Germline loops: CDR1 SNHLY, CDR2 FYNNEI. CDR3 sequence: CASSFAPDAGTGAFF. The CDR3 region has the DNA TGTGCCAGCAGTTTCGCCCCGGACGCCGGGACCGGGGCTTTCTTT.

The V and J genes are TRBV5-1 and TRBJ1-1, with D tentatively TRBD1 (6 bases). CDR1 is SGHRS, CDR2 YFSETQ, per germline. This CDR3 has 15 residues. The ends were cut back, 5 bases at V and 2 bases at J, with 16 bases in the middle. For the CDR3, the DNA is TGCGCCAGCAGGCCCCCAGGGGTGAGTAACACTGAAGCTTTCTTT. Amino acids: CASRPPGVSNTEAFF.

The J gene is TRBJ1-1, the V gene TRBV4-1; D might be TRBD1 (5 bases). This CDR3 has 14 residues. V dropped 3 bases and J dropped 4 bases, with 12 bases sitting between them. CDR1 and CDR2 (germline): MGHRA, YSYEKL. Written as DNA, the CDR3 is TGCGCCAGCAGCCAGCTGCGGGACGGCACTGAAGCTTTCTTT. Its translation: CASSQLRDGTEAFF.

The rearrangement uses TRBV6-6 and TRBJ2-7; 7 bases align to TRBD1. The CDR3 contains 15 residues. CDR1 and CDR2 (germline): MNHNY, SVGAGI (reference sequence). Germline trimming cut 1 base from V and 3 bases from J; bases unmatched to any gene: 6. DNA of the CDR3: TGTGCCAGCAGTTACTTCCCTCGACAGGGCTACGAGCAGTACTTC. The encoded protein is CASSYFPRQGYEQYF.

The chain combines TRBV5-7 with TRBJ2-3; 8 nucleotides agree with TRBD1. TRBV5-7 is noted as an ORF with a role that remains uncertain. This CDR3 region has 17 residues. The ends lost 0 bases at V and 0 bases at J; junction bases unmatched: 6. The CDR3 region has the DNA TGTGCCAGCAGCTTGGGACAGGGGAGCCCTAGCACAGATACGCAGTATTTT. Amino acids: CASSLGQGSPSTDTQYF.

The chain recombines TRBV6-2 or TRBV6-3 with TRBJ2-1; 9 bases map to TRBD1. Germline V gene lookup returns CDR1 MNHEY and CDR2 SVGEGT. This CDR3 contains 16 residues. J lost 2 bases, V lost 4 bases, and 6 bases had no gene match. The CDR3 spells CASSSDRGITYNEQFF. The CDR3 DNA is TGTGCCAGCAGTTCCGACAGGGGGATCACCTACAATGAGCAGTTCTTC.

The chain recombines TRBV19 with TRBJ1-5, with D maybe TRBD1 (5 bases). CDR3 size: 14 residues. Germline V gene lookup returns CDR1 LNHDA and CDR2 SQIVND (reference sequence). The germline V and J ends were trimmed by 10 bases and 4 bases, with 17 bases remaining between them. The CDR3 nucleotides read TGTGCCACTAACCCCGGGACCGTGAATCAGCCCCAGCATTTT. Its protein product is CATNPGTVNQPQHF.

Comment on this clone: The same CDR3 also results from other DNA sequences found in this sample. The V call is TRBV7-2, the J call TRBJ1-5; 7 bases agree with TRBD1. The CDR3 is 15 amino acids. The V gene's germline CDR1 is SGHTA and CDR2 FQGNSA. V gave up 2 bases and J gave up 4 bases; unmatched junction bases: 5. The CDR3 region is CASSLRQGGNQPQHF. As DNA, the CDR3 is TGTGCCAGCAGCTTACGACAGGGAGGTAATCAGCCCCAGCATTTT.

The CDR3 reads CASSYTKTGGNTEAFF. As DNA, the CDR3 is TGTGCCAGCAGTTACACGAAGACAGGGGGAAACACTGAAGCTTTCTTT. The V gene is TRBV6-5, the J gene TRBJ1-1, with TRBD1 matching over 9 bases. This CDR3 spans 16 amino acids. V lost 2 bases and J lost 2; bases outside the gene matches: 6. CDR1 and CDR2 from the germline V gene are MNHEY and SVGAGI.